A single TCR beta chain is shown here with its context. Antigen: not known. TCRdb keeps only in-frame clones here, not all; method: immunoSEQ multiplex PCR. Of approximately 400,000 clones listed, 70% to 90% are singletons. These data originate in a study of Ad26.COV2.S vaccination and SARS-CoV-2 variants. Turning to the study itself: By the intramuscular route, Ad26.COV2.S was given once, or twice 56 days apart. Whole-study results and caveats: Measurement of non-spike TCR breadth gave similar results in vaccine and placebo recipients. People who got the vaccine had more spike-specific TCR breadth than people who got placebo.

This sample's treatment: some 19 received Ad26.COV2.S at low or high dose, single or two shots; roughly five received placebo; per-sample allocation not given. Following the first vaccine or placebo injection, samples were taken on day 63. Donation came from an adult in Boston who was aged 18-55 years. V lost 4 bases and J lost 0, with 10 bases in between. Germline values: CDR1 SNHLY, CDR2 FYNNEI. CDR3 length: 14 amino acids. The V and J genes are TRBV2 and TRBJ2-7; tentative D call: TRBD1 (5 bases). This clonotype originated in a person aged 18 to 59 who received the Ad26.COV2.S COVID-19 vaccine or a placebo. This specimen was peripheral blood, taken in a trial of Ad26.COV2.S vaccine versus placebo. The CDR3 protein is CASSGGGSSYEQYF. CDR3 sequence (DNA): TGTGCCAGCAGTGGGGGCGGCAGCTCCTACGAGCAGTACTTC.